Below are 18 T cell receptor beta chains sequenced from a single sample in a study of blood T cells in healthy people across ages (dated by TCRdb to the mid-2010s). Library preparation was by 5' RACE. The sequencing machine was an Illumina HiSeq 2500. The second PCR ran for about 6 to 12 cycles and used a J-beta primer mix along with a sample-barcoded 5' primer. TCRdb itself trimmed the public reads at Q25 with fastp, ran MiXCR and retained productive beta chains. Each CDR3 protein gets just one entry, which takes the most common genes and DNA from the rows behind it. Within this sample are about 840,000 distinct CDR3 sequences, with 29% of them counted one time only. 10% of the sample belongs to the ten largest clones. These data were likewise used in another study, on T cells of mothers and their children.

What was sequenced was blood. The receptors were gathered from a woman aged 40 to 55 in good health.

The rearrangement joins TRBV5-5 to TRBJ2-1; 11 positions agree with TRBD2. The V gene's germline CDR1 is SGHKS and CDR2 YYEKEE (reference sequence). The CDR3 runs 16 residues. Trimming took 4 bases from V and 5 from J; bases not matched to a gene: 8. The CDR3 DNA reads as TGTGCCAGCAGCACTACCGGGACTAGCGGAAACAATGAGCAGTTCTTC. Protein sequence: CASSTTGTSGNNEQFF.

The chain carries TRBV20-1 and TRBJ1-5, with 11 bases aligning to TRBD1. The V and J ends lost 2 bases and 6 bases, in that order; junction bases with no gene match: 6. This CDR3 has 15 residues. The germline V gene has CDR1 DFQATT and CDR2 SNEGSKA (reference sequence). CDR3 DNA sequence: TGCAGTGCTAGAAGCCGGGACAGGGGGAGTCAGCCCCAGCATTTT. This translates into CSARSRDRGSQPQHF.

This clonotype was seen repeatedly, ten times or more. This sequence joins TRBV29-1 and TRBJ2-1; either TRBD1 or TRBD2 may fit D (6 bases each). The CDR3 has 14 amino acids. Trimming removed 4 bases at V and 6 bases at J, with 16 bases between. Germline CDR1 SQVTM, CDR2 ANQGSEA. Here the CDR3 DNA reads TGCAGCGTTGGCGGGACAACCGGGGCCAATGAGCAGTTCTTC. It encodes CSVGGTTGANEQFF.

This clonotype came up once. This chain connects TRBV12-3 or TRBV12-4 to TRBJ1-1; maybe TRBD1 (5 bases). V lost 6 bases to trimming and J lost 6 bases, with 14 bases between them. CDR3 length equals 13 residues. The CDR3 DNA reads TGTGCCAGCAGCTTCAGGGTCTCAGCTGAAGCTTTCTTT. Translation: CASSFRVSAEAFF.

This clonotype was seen a few times. The V call is TRBV20-1, the J call TRBJ1-5; no clear D gene. The CDR3 covers 14 residues. The ends were cut back, 6 bases at V and 0 bases at J, with 12 bases in the middle. Germline-derived CDR1 and CDR2 are DFQATT and SNEGSKA (reference sequence). CDR3 nucleotide sequence: TGCAGTGCGGATTCATATTTTAGCAATCAGCCCCAGCATTTT. Translated: CSADSYFSNQPQHF.

The table lists this clonotype with a few counts. The V call is TRBV29-1, the J call TRBJ2-5; 13 bases line up with TRBD2. This CDR3 spans 13 amino acids. Germline CDR1 is SQVTM and CDR2 is ANQGSEA. V dropped 1 base and J dropped 13; count of bases not matched to a gene: 6. This CDR3 is CSVEGGLAGTGYF. The CDR3 DNA sequence: TGCAGCGTTGAAGGGGGACTAGCGGGGACGGGGTACTTC.

V is TRBV18 and J is TRBJ2-5; TRBD1 or TRBD2 may be the D gene (6 bases each). The DNA end lines up better with TRBJ2-7; the J call may be wrong. Germline V gives CDR1 KGHSH, CDR2 LQKENI. There are 14 residues in the CDR3. The CDR3 here is CASSPGSGASEQYF. In nucleotides, the CDR3 is TGTGCCAGCTCACCAGGGTCGGGGGCTAGCGAGCAGTACTTC.

The chain employs TRBV11-2 and TRBJ2-3, with no clear D. Germline V gene data show CDR1 as SGHAT and CDR2 as FQNNGV. Trimming took off 5 bases at V and 5 bases at J, with 14 bases between the two ends. The CDR3 is 14 residues long. The CDR3 DNA is TGTGCCAGCAGCCCACGGACGGTAGTAGATACGCAGTATTTT. This translates into CASSPRTVVDTQYF.

This clonotype appeared many times. J is TRBJ2-7 and V is TRBV12-3 or TRBV12-4; 7 bases are a match to TRBD2. There are 15 residues in the CDR3. V gave up 5 bases and J gave up 6 bases; unmatched junction bases: 13. The CDR3 nucleotides read TGTGCCAGCAGTCCCCCGGACGGGGGGACTTCCGAGCAGTACTTC. It encodes CASSPPDGGTSEQYF.

CDR3 sequence (DNA): TGTGCCAGCAGTTTAGCGGCTTGGGGGTCCGGTCATGAAGCTTTCTTT. Encoded protein: CASSLAAWGSGHEAFF. The V and J genes are TRBV12-3 or TRBV12-4 and TRBJ1-1, with D perhaps matching TRBD1 (5 bases). V lost 0 bases and J lost 7, with 18 bases in between. This CDR3 contains 16 residues.

The chain uses TRBV9 and TRBJ1-1; D remains unclear. This CDR3 spans 14 amino acids. V was cut by 3 bases and J by 4 bases, with 13 bases left in between. Germline V CDR1 and CDR2: SGDLS, YYNGEE. The CDR3 DNA reads TGTGCCAGCAGCGCTCTTCTGGGTAGCACTGAAGCTTTCTTT. The encoded protein is CASSALLGSTEAFF.

This clonotype was seen a handful of times. The chain joins TRBV7-2 to TRBJ1-1; a possible D gene is TRBD1 (5 bases). Per the germline V gene, CDR1 is SGHTA and CDR2 is FQGNSA. The V end was cut by 1 base, the J end by 0 bases, with 9 bases between. The CDR3 covers 15 residues. The CDR3 here is CASSLGQSLNTEAFF. The DNA for the CDR3 is TGTGCCAGCAGCTTAGGACAGTCCCTGAACACTGAAGCTTTCTTT. Looking up the rest from reference TRBV7-2 and TRBJ1-1 gives the full variable domain: GAGVSQSPSNKVTEKGKDVELRCDPISGHTALYWYRQSLGQGLEFLIYFQGNSAPDKSGLPSDRFSAERTGGSVSTLTIQRTQQEDSAVYLCASSLGQSLNTEAFFGQGTRLTVV.

A few counts support this clonotype. Possible read error: a much larger clone is one base away. The chain recombines TRBV29-1 with TRBJ2-5; tentative D call: TRBD1 (5 bases). V lost 2 bases and J lost 11, with 15 bases in between. CDR3 length: 12 residues. The germline V gene encodes CDR1 SQVTM and CDR2 ANQGSEA. This CDR3 reads CSVESRAFEQYF. The CDR3 bases are TGCAGCGTTGAATCCAGGGCCTTTGAGCAGTACTTC.

Worth noting for this clonotype: This may be a read error, as it is one base from a much larger clone. The V gene is TRBV6-5, the J gene TRBJ1-2, with 7 bases that match TRBD1. The CDR3 totals 14 residues. In germline, CDR1 is MNHEY, CDR2 SVGAGI. V shed 2 bases, J shed 7 bases, and the junction held 7 bases outside the gene matches. CDR3 nucleotide sequence: TGTGCCAGCAGTTACGGCTCAGGGGGAGGTGGCTACACCTTC. Translated: CASSYGSGGGGYTF.

The CDR3, as DNA: TGTGCCAGCTCAACGACGGACAGTGTGAACACTGAAGCTTTCTTT. Translation: CASSTTDSVNTEAFF. The genes are TRBV18 and TRBJ1-1; possible D gene TRBD1, 6 bases. The V gene's germline CDR1 is KGHSH and CDR2 LQKENI. V gave up 5 bases and J gave up 0 bases, with 13 bases separating them. This CDR3 is 15 amino acids long.

J is TRBJ1-2 and V is TRBV3-1; D possibly corresponds to TRBD1 (5 bases). This CDR3 is built from 15 residues. Trimming stripped 4 bases from V and 4 bases from J, with 16 bases between. The V gene's germline CDR1 is LGHDT and CDR2 YNNKEL (reference sequence). The CDR3 DNA follows: TGTGCCAGCAGCCGCGGAGTCGGGGGTGGCTATGGCTACACCTTC. Translated: CASSRGVGGGYGYTF. Using reference TRBV3-1 and TRBJ1-2 for the parts outside the CDR3, the full variable domain is DTAVSQTPKYLVTQMGNDKSIKCEQNLGHDTMYWYKQDSKKFLKIMFSYNNKELIINETVPNRFSPKSPDKAHLNLHINSLELGDSAVYFCASSRGVGGGYGYTFGSGTRLTVV.

This clonotype was observed a handful of times. The chain links TRBV7-9 to TRBJ1-2, with D perhaps matching TRBD1 (6 bases). Germline values: CDR1 SEHNR, CDR2 FQNEAQ (reference sequence). V was clipped by 3 bases and J by 4 bases, with 15 bases between them. This CDR3 has 15 residues. This CDR3 reads CASSLGDTSFYGYTF. The CDR3 nucleotides are TGTGCCAGCAGCTTGGGGGACACTTCCTTCTATGGCTACACCTTC.

The chain has TRBV28 and TRBJ2-7; 7 positions match TRBD2. Germline V CDR1 and CDR2: MDHEN, SYDVKM. The CDR3 spans 14 residues. CDR3 bases: TGTACCACCCGAGGAGCGGGGACCTCCTACGAGCAGTACTTC. Translating it yields CTTRGAGTSYEQYF.